This record looks at one T cell receptor (beta chain) sequence and its context. Its antigen is unidentified. Researchers built TCR beta libraries using quantitative 5'-RACE with molecular barcodes. A single record per CDR3 protein comes from TCRdb applying MiXCR to the 5' RACE reads. In the table there are some 840,000 distinct CDR3 sequences, roughly 10% of which are singletons. Germline CDR1 SGHAT, CDR2 FQNNGV. The CDR3 is made up of 13 amino acids. V was trimmed by 2 bases and J by 7 bases, leaving 9 bases between them. The sample originates from a study of CD8 T cells in ankylosing spondylitis. Study outcomes and limitations: Significant enrichment of disease-linked clones was reported in matched ankylosing spondylitis synovial fluid. Characteristic, it appeared, of ankylosing spondylitis blood was a TCR beta motif of eight highly homologous variants. Clones linked to the disease showed a CD8+ phenotype. They occurred at relatively low frequencies in peripheral blood. Certain motif variants had earlier appeared in reactive arthritis synovial fluid and blood.

The receptor was derived from a male donor with ankylosing spondylitis. Sequences were obtained from blood, either unsorted or a sorted T cell fraction (not recorded which). The chain is built from TRBV11-2 and TRBJ2-1; D is unresolved. CDR3 DNA: TGTGCCAGCAGCTTATTCGCTCCAAATGAGCAGTTCTTC. Protein: CASSLFAPNEQFF.